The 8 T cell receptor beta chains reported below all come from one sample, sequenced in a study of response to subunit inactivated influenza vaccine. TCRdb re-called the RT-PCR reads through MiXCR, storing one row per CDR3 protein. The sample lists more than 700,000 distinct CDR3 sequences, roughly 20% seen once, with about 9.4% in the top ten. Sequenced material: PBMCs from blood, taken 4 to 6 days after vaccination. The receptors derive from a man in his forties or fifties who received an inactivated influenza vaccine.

The CDR3 loop reads CASRLALGPQHF. The CDR3 DNA follows: TGTGCCAGCAGACTAGCTTTGGGGCCCCAGCATTTT. The chain combines TRBV12-3 or TRBV12-4 with TRBJ1-5, with no clear D. The CDR3 has 12 amino acids. Between the trimmed V and J ends, which lost 6 bases and 9 bases, there was a span of 12 bases.

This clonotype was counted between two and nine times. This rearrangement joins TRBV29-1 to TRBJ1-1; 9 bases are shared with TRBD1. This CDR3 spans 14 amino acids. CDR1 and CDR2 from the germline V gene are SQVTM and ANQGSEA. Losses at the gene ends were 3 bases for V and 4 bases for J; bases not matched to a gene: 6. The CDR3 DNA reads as TGCAGCGTTGATGGCGCGGGACAGGGCACTGAAGCTTTCTTT. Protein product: CSVDGAGQGTEAFF. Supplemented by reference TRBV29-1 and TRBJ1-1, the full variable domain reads SAVISQKPSRDICQRGTSLTIQCQVDSQVTMMFWYRQQPGQSLTLIATANQGSEATYESGFVIDKFPISRPNLTFSTLTVSNMSPEDSSIYLCSVDGAGQGTEAFFGQGTRLTVV.

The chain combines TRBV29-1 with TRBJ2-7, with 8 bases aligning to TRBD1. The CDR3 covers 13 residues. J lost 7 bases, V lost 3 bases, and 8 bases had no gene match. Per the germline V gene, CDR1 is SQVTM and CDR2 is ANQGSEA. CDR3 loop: CSVDTGGYGEQYF. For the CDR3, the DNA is TGCAGCGTTGACACAGGGGGTTATGGGGAGCAGTACTTC.

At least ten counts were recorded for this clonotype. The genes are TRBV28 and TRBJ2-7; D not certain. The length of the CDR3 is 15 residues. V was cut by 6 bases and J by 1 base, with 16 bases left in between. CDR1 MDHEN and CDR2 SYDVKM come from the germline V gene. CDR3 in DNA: TGTGCCAGCAGCCTACTCCCGATGGATTCCTACGAGCAGTACTTC. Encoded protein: CASSLLPMDSYEQYF.

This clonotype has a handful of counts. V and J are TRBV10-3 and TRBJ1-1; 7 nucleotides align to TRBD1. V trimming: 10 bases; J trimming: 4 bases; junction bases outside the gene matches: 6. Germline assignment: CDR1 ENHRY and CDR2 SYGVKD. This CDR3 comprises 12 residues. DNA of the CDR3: TGTGCCACGGAGTCAGGGGGCACTGAAGCTTTCTTT. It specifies CATESGGTEAFF.

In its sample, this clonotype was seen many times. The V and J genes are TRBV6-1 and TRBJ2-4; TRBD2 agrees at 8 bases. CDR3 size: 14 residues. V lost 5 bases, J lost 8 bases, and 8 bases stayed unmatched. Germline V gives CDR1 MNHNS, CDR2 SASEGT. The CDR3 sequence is CASSPGVSGDIQYF. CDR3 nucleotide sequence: TGTGCCAGCAGTCCCGGGGTTAGCGGGGACATTCAGTACTTC.

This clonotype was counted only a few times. CDR3 DNA: TGCAGCGTAGATAAAAGACTAGCGAGCTCAGATACGCAGTATTTT. Protein: CSVDKRLASSDTQYF. The J gene is TRBJ2-3, the V gene TRBV29-1; 8 bases are shared with TRBD2. This CDR3 has 15 amino acids. J lost 4 bases, V lost 6 bases, and 12 bases had no gene match. In germline, CDR1 is SQVTM, CDR2 ANQGSEA.

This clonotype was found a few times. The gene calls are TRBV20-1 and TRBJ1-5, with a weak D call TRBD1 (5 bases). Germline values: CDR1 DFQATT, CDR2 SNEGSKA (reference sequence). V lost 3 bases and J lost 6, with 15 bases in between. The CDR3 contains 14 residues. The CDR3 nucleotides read TGCAGTGCTAGTTGGGCCAGGGTTGGTCAGCCCCAGCATTTT. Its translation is CSASWARVGQPQHF.